A single T cell receptor (beta chain) is shown here with its context. The source of the sample is a study of shared clonotypes between healthy human individuals. Overall study: The study used three CD4 naive, three CD4 memory, two CD8 naive and one CD8 memory plate per donor.

CD45RO-negative, CCR7-positively selected cells formed the naive CD8 fraction, excluding terminally differentiated effector memory CD45RA+ cells. The healthy adult donors were HIV-negative and reported no recent acute infections or vaccinations. CDR3 length: 17 residues. Deletions cut 0 bases from V and 1 base from J, with 15 bases between. The V gene's germline CDR1 is SGHRS and CDR2 YFSETQ. The deep-level immunoSEQ assay was used. Only in-frame clones appear in the TCRdb table, and some are missing; sequencing was by immunoSEQ multiplex PCR. The sample contains under 1 million clones, around 92% of which appear only once.

This chain links TRBV5-1 with TRBJ2-3; D uncertain. The clonotype originates from a man younger than 45 in good health. What was sequenced was naive CD8+ T cells sorted from blood. CDR3 coding DNA: TGCGCCAGCAGCTTGGAGGGCCCTTTCTCCGGCACAGATACGCAGTATTTT. This encodes CASSLEGPFSGTDTQYF.